The text below deals with one T cell receptor (beta chain). This record belongs to a study of vaccination and CD4 T cells after COVID-19. Study summary: Samples after vaccination came a median roughly 74 days past dose two, ranging 14 to 241.

TCRdb recomputed calls from the PCR reads with MiXCR, one row per CDR3 protein. The data show approximately 21,000 distinct CDR3 sequences, under 75% seen once. Trimming cost V 0 bases and J 7 bases, with 16 bases left between them. Germline CDR1 and CDR2: LGHNA and YNFKEQ. The CDR3 has 15 amino acids. The origin of this receptor is a human donor who had recovered from COVID-19. V usage is TRBV4-2 and J usage is TRBJ2-7, with a weak D call TRBD1 (5 bases). The source material was CD4+ T cells from blood, sampled before SARS-CoV-2 vaccination. The DNA for the CDR3 is TGTGCCAGCAGCCAAGATTTTACAGGATCAAGGGAGCAGTACTTC. This encodes CASSQDFTGSREQYF.